This T cell receptor beta chain came from a study of cytotoxic CD8 clonotypes in ibrutinib-treated CLL. Study-level background: Mean per-sample yields comprised around 260,000 productive templates and 94,082 productive rearrangements.

With sequencing, the targeted depth ranged from 1 in 200,000 to 1 in 1 million T cells. Assay: immunoSEQ multiplex PCR; the TCRdb copy retains only in-frame clones and omits some. The sample includes 130,000 or so clones, 80% to 90% of them seen just once. The germline CDR1 and CDR2 sequences are SGDLS and YYNGEE. With 0 bases removed from V and 5 bases from J, the gap between germline ends came to 6 bases. The CDR3 extends over 12 amino acids. Whole-study findings and limits: Upon ibrutinib response clonality rose, and upon progression it fell back toward baseline. Patients showed higher baseline clonality than age-matched healthy donors, and it tracked circulating CD8+ T-cell counts.

Points on this clone: Its antigen is not known.

Source: PBMCs, taken after 24 months of ibrutinib treatment. The clonotype originates from a human donor with chronic lymphocytic leukemia. The V call is TRBV9, the J call TRBJ2-7, with D possibly matching TRBD2 (5 bases). CDR3 amino acids: CASSVGENEQYF. DNA of the CDR3: TGTGCCAGCAGCGTAGGGGAGAACGAGCAGTACTTC.